The entry below describes one T cell receptor (beta chain). This sample was included in a study of blood T cell repertoires in COVID-19. Study as a whole: Whether acute or convalescent, the COVID-19 samples came from the United States, Italy and Spain. PBMCs, B-cell-depleted T cells, or T cells were the source of the cDNA or gDNA that made up the material.

As processed by the authors: For nucleated cells, counts were estimated from reference gene primer amplification. Using immunoSEQ multiplex PCR, the repertoire was profiled, and TCRdb retains in-frame clones only, with some absent. That table furnishes V, J and clone size, whereas the DNA furnished D and trimming. The sample shows about 670,000 clones, about 87% of them seen only once. In germline, CDR1 is SGHNT, CDR2 YYREEE (reference sequence). The CDR3 is 16 residues long. V trimming: 1 base; J trimming: 2 bases; junction bases outside the gene matches: 9. This sequence was found in a woman aged 18-29 years with acute or convalescent COVID-19. This chain links TRBV5-4 with TRBJ2-7; 7 bases agree with TRBD1. The sequencing sample was made of peripheral blood. CDR3 nucleotide sequence: TGTGCCAGCAGCTTGAGGTTAACGACAGGGCCCTACGAGCAGTACTTC. Its translation: CASSLRLTTGPYEQYF. The whole variable domain, remainder taken from reference TRBV5-4 and TRBJ2-7, is ETGVTQSPTHLIKTRGQQVTLRCSSQSGHNTVSWYQQALGQGPQFIFQYYREEENGRGNFPPRFSGLQFPNYSSELNVNALELDDSALYLCASSLRLTTGPYEQYFGPGTRLTVT.